Following are 24 T cell receptor beta chains from one sample sequenced in a study of blood T cell repertoires in COVID-19. The protocol was immunoSEQ multiplex PCR, while the TCRdb copy is restricted to in-frame clones and leaves out a portion. The data contain approximately 140,000 clones, 80% to 90% of them singletons. The sequencing input was peripheral blood. These receptors all stem from a man between 65 and 85 years old with acute or convalescent COVID-19.

The J gene is TRBJ1-2, the V gene TRBV5-1; maybe TRBD1 (6 bases). The V gene lost 0 bases and the J gene lost 6 bases, with 15 bases spanning the gap. CDR1 SGHRS and CDR2 YFSETQ come from the germline V gene. The length of the CDR3 is 15 residues. DNA for the CDR3: TGCGCCAGCAGCTTGGACCTACAGGGTGGGGATGGCTACACCTTC. Protein sequence: CASSLDLQGGDGYTF. Full variable domain (remainder filled in from reference TRBV5-1 and TRBJ1-2): KAGVTQTPRYLIKTRGQQVTLSCSPISGHRSVSWYQQTPGQGLQFLFEYFSETQRNKGNFPGRFSGRQFSNSRSEMNVSTLELGDSALYLCASSLDLQGGDGYTFGSGTRLTVV.

The chain joins TRBV3-1 (or the pseudogene TRBV3-2) to TRBJ2-7; maybe TRBD2 (6 bases). V lost 1 base, J lost 2 bases, and 12 bases lay in between. Germline CDR1 reads LGHDT; CDR2 reads YNNKEL (reference sequence). The CDR3 covers 15 residues. The CDR3 nucleotides are TGTGCCAGCAGCCAAGGGAGGGCCGAGACCTACGAGCAGTACTTC. Translated, it gives CASSQGRAETYEQYF.

V is TRBV6-6 and J is TRBJ1-2; maybe TRBD1 (6 bases). Trimming cost V 2 bases and J 0 bases, with 10 bases left between them. Germline CDR1 reads MNHNY; CDR2 reads SVGAGI (reference sequence). The CDR3 is made up of 15 amino acids. CDR3 in amino acids: CASSYKGGANYGYTF. CDR3 nucleotides: TGTGCCAGCAGTTACAAAGGGGGAGCTAACTATGGCTACACCTTC.

This clone was detected only once. This chain links TRBV19 with TRBJ2-3, with a tentative D call TRBD1 (6 bases). Trimming removed 3 bases at V and 8 bases at J, with 15 bases between. The CDR3 contains 14 residues. Germline CDR1 is LNHDA and CDR2 is SQIVND (reference sequence). CDR3 DNA: TGTGCCAGTAGTATGGGACACCTCGAGGGTACGCAGTATTTT. Translation: CASSMGHLEGTQYF.

The CDR3 DNA reads TGTGCCAGTAGCAGGGCTAACTATGGCTACACCTTC. This codes for CASSRANYGYTF. The chain combines TRBV19 with TRBJ1-2; the D gene is possibly TRBD1 (5 bases). Germline CDR1 reads LNHDA; CDR2 reads SQIVND (reference sequence). This CDR3 has 12 residues. Trimming stripped 6 bases from V and 0 bases from J, with 5 bases between.

The gene calls are TRBV5-1 and TRBJ2-7; 7 bases line up with TRBD1. Germline V gene lookup returns CDR1 SGHRS and CDR2 YFSETQ. V lost 0 bases and J lost 2; bases outside the gene matches: 11. The CDR3 consists of 17 residues. The CDR3 coding sequence is TGCGCCAGCAGCTTGGGGGGGACAGCACCGAATCCCTACGAGCAGTACTTC. Its protein product is CASSLGGTAPNPYEQYF. Full variable domain (rest looked up from reference TRBV5-1 and TRBJ2-7): KAGVTQTPRYLIKTRGQQVTLSCSPISGHRSVSWYQQTPGQGLQFLFEYFSETQRNKGNFPGRFSGRQFSNSRSEMNVSTLELGDSALYLCASSLGGTAPNPYEQYFGPGTRLTVT.

The sample holds one count of this clone. The chain uses TRBV9 and TRBJ2-5; possibly TRBD2 for D (5 bases). The ends were cut back, 4 bases at V and 2 bases at J, with 15 bases in the middle. Looked up from germline, CDR1 is SGDLS and CDR2 is YYNGEE. This CDR3 spans 15 amino acids. The CDR3 region has the DNA TGTGCCAGCAGCTACGGGTTCGGACTTCAAGAGACCCAGTACTTC. Translating gives CASSYGFGLQETQYF.

Comments on this clone: At one end, the junction sequence differs from germline, possibly due to a read error. The genes are TRBV19 and TRBJ1-1; tentative D call: TRBD1 (6 bases). The CDR3 totals 12 residues. In germline, CDR1 is LNHDA, CDR2 SQIVND (reference sequence). CDR3 DNA sequence: TGTGCCAGTAGGATAGGGGGGGCTGAAGCTTTCTTT. This codes for CASRIGGAEAFF.

The sample holds one count of this clone. The chain recombines TRBV6-5 with TRBJ1-4, with 7 bases identical to TRBD1. The V gene end was trimmed by 6 bases and the J gene end by 8 bases; junction bases not matched to a gene: 6. There are 13 residues in the CDR3. Germline assignment: CDR1 MNHEY and CDR2 SVGAGI. The CDR3 sequence is CASRSEGGEKLFF. CDR3 sequence (DNA): TGTGCCAGCAGATCCGAAGGGGGCGAAAAACTGTTTTTT.

The chain carries TRBV29-1 and TRBJ1-3, with TRBD1 identical over 11 bases. Germline loops: CDR1 SQVTM, CDR2 ANQGSEA. CDR3 length: 13 residues. The junction had 4 bases not matched to a gene; V was cut back by 4 bases and J by 8 bases. CDR3 sequence reads: CSVAGTGGDTIYF. The DNA for the CDR3 is TGCAGCGTTGCCGGGACAGGGGGTGACACCATATATTTT.

This chain links TRBV6-5 with TRBJ1-5; D is unclear. V was clipped by 5 bases and J by 7 bases, with 15 bases between them. The length of the CDR3 is 14 residues. Germline CDR1 is MNHEY and CDR2 is SVGAGI. CDR3 sequence (DNA): TGTGCCAGCAGTAGACACCTAAGGGAGCAGCCCCAGCATTTT. Translation gives CASSRHLREQPQHF.

V is TRBV11-1 and J is TRBJ2-1; TRBD1 matches 8 bases. The germline gives CDR1 SGHAT, CDR2 FQDESV (reference sequence). This CDR3 comprises 16 residues. V trimming: 5 bases; J trimming: 4 bases; junction bases outside the gene matches: 10. The CDR3 region has the DNA TGTGCCAGCAGCCCCGGGGTCAGGGGGCGGTACAATGAGCAGTTCTTC. It translates to CASSPGVRGRYNEQFF.

V is TRBV5-4 and J is TRBJ1-2; the D is unclear. The CDR3 consists of 13 residues. V was cut by 2 bases and J by 3 bases, with 8 bases left in between. CDR1 is SGHNT, CDR2 YYREEE, per germline (reference sequence). The CDR3 DNA sequence: TGTGCCAGCAGCTTTTTACAGTACTATGGCTACACCTTC. It is translated as CASSFLQYYGYTF.

V and J are TRBV10-3 and TRBJ1-2; 7 nucleotides match TRBD1. V dropped 4 bases and J dropped 2; count of bases not matched to a gene: 4. There are 14 residues in the CDR3. The germline CDR1 and CDR2 sequences are ENHRY and SYGVKD. For the CDR3, the DNA is TGTGCCATCAGTGGACAGGGCTTCAACTATGGCTACACCTTC. Translation: CAISGQGFNYGYTF.

This chain links TRBV7-2 with TRBJ2-5; 7 bases match TRBD2. Germline loops: CDR1 SGHTA, CDR2 FQGNSA. V shed 3 bases and J 4 bases; nucleotides not matched to a gene: 2. The CDR3 is 13 residues long. The CDR3 loop is CASSFSSGETQYF. DNA of the CDR3: TGTGCCAGCAGCTTTTCTAGCGGAGAGACCCAGTACTTC.

This chain uses TRBV9 with TRBJ2-3; tentatively, D is TRBD2 (5 bases). This CDR3 region has 16 residues. V shed 0 bases and J shed 2 bases, with 13 bases lying between them. Germline CDR1 reads SGDLS; CDR2 reads YYNGEE. CDR3 sequence reads: CASSVGRRVITDTQYF. The CDR3 nucleotides read TGTGCCAGCAGCGTAGGGCGGCGGGTTATCACAGATACGCAGTATTTT.

V and J are TRBV6-5 and TRBJ2-2; TRBD2 might be the D (5 bases). V lost 9 bases to trimming and J lost 2 bases, with 13 bases between them. CDR1 is MNHEY and CDR2 is SVGAGI in the germline V gene. The CDR3 contains 14 residues. CDR3: CASKEAANTGELFF. DNA of the CDR3: TGTGCCAGTAAGGAAGCGGCCAACACCGGGGAGCTGTTTTTT.

This rearrangement joins TRBV4-1 to TRBJ1-2, with unresolved D. The CDR3 is 14 amino acids. Trimming took 0 bases from V and 4 from J, leaving 9 bases between them. The germline CDR1 and CDR2 sequences are MGHRA and YSYEKL. The CDR3 DNA sequence: TGCGCCAGCAGCCAAGAGCCACAATCCTATGGCTACACCTTC. Its protein product is CASSQEPQSYGYTF.

This rearrangement joins TRBV29-1 to TRBJ1-1; 11 bases agree with TRBD1. CDR3 length: 14 residues. V lost 6 bases to trimming and J lost 4 bases; unmatched junction nucleotides: 7. Germline V gene data show CDR1 as SQVTM and CDR2 as ANQGSEA. CDR3 sequence reads: CSVGDRGSGTEAFF. The DNA for the CDR3 is TGCAGCGTAGGGGACAGGGGGTCTGGCACTGAAGCTTTCTTT.

In its sample, this clone was seen once. The CDR3 reads CASSLLDRGREQPQHF. CDR3 coding DNA: TGTGCCAGCAGCCTCCTCGACAGGGGACGGGAACAGCCCCAGCATTTT. J is TRBJ1-5 and V is TRBV7-9; TRBD1 aligns across 8 bases. V was clipped by 5 bases and J by 7 bases; unmatched bases: 13. Germline values: CDR1 SEHNR, CDR2 FQNEAQ (reference sequence). This CDR3 has 16 amino acids.

The chain carries TRBV28 and TRBJ1-1, with a weak D call TRBD1 (5 bases). CDR1 is MDHEN and CDR2 is SYDVKM in the germline V gene. The CDR3 loop spans 11 amino acids. V was clipped by 6 bases and J by 10 bases, with 12 bases between them. Written as DNA, the CDR3 is TGTGCCAGCAGGGCGGGGCTGGGAGCTTTCTTT. It is translated as CASRAGLGAFF.

The chain uses TRBV5-1 and TRBJ2-5; 8 positions agree with TRBD2. Germline V gives CDR1 SGHRS, CDR2 YFSETQ. V lost 3 bases and J lost 2; bases outside the gene matches: 3. This CDR3 spans 14 amino acids. The CDR3 nucleotides read TGCGCCAGCAGCTCGACTAGCGCACAAGAGACCCAGTACTTC. It is translated as CASSSTSAQETQYF.

The chain is built from TRBV7-2 and TRBJ2-4, with D perhaps TRBD2 (6 bases). Trimming cost V 2 bases and J 9 bases, with 14 bases left between them. The CDR3 is 14 residues long. Germline lookup yields CDR1 SGHTA and CDR2 FQGNSA. The CDR3 is CASSLHKGGGIQYF. In DNA form, the CDR3 reads TGTGCCAGCAGCTTACATAAGGGAGGTGGCATTCAGTACTTC.

J is TRBJ2-5 and V is TRBV6-2 or TRBV6-3, with 7 positions matching TRBD1. J was trimmed by 4 bases and V by 5 bases; bases with no gene match: 7. The CDR3 has 14 residues. CDR1 MNHEY and CDR2 SVGEGT come from the germline V gene. As DNA, the CDR3 is TGTGCCAGCAGTACCCGACAGGGCCGAGAGACCCAGTACTTC. Its translation: CASSTRQGRETQYF.